This T cell receptor (beta chain) was found in a study of T cell responses to AZD1222 COVID-19 vaccine. General study findings and limits: Repertoire collection took place solely once the T cell response had peaked.

This clone was found once. What it recognizes is unknown. Data came from immunoSEQ multiplex PCR; TCRdb stores just in-frame clones and leaves some out. The sample carries about 99,000 clones, 89% recorded once. V lost 6 bases and J 1 base, leaving 0 bases between the germline ends. The length of the CDR3 is 10 residues. Germline lookup yields CDR1 MDHEN and CDR2 SYDVKM. Material: peripheral blood, obtained on day 0 of AZD1222 vaccination. This rearrangement joins TRBV28 to TRBJ2-5; D gene ambiguous. The TCR originated in an adult in good health. Here the CDR3 reads CASSQETQYF. CDR3 bases: TGTGCCAGCAGCCAAGAGACCCAGTACTTC.